A single T cell receptor beta chain is shown here with its context. This sample stems from a study of T cell responses to AZD1222 COVID-19 vaccine. The CDR3 is 13 residues long. Deletions cut 0 bases from V and 7 bases from J, with 7 bases between. From germline, CDR1 is MNHEY and CDR2 SVGAGI. Some clones are missing from TCRdb's copy, which holds only in-frame ones; the method was immunoSEQ multiplex PCR. In the table there are fewer than 200,000 clones, over 80% of which are singletons. The input for sequencing was peripheral blood, taken on day 0 of AZD1222 vaccination. J is TRBJ2-1 and V is TRBV6-5; tentative D call: TRBD2 (6 bases). The TCR originated in an adult in good health. CDR3 DNA: TGTGCCAGCAGTTACTCGGCGGGGAATGAGCAGTTCTTC. Encoded protein: CASSYSAGNEQFF.